This TCR beta chain appears in the sequencing data of a study of blood T cell repertoires in COVID-19. Overall study context: T cells, B-cell-depleted T cells, or PBMCs provided the cDNA or gDNA that served as material.

This clone has just a few counts. The table came from immunoSEQ multiplex PCR; TCRdb's copy has only in-frame clones and leaves some out. The sample has about 230,000 clones; around 86% are singletons. J gave up 5 bases and V 3 bases, and 7 bases lay outside the gene matches. Germline assignment: CDR1 SGDLS and CDR2 YYNGEE. The CDR3 sequence is 15 residues long. The Seattle patients joined while their infection was active and were tracked longitudinally afterward. The chain has TRBV9 and TRBJ1-2; 10 bases match TRBD1. The receptor was derived from a man in his fifties with COVID-19, enrolled during active disease. The sequenced sample was peripheral blood. In DNA form, the CDR3 reads TGTGCCAGCAGCGCTCAACCGGGACAGGGGTATGGCTACACCTTC. Amino acids: CASSAQPGQGYGYTF.